This TCR beta chain was sequenced during a study of early T cells in non-severe SARS-CoV-2 infection. This clonotype was recorded many times. Its antigen is unidentified. TCRdb ran MiXCR on the 5' RACE reads and lists one entry per CDR3 protein. The repertoire holds tens of thousands of distinct CDR3 sequences, with 9% to 15% as singletons. The V and J ends lost 6 bases and 4 bases, in that order; junction bases with no gene match: 6. The CDR3 sequence is 15 residues long. Germline-derived CDR1 and CDR2 are MNHNY and SVGAGI (reference sequence). Whole-study findings and limits: VDJdb matching skewed toward anti-spike CD8 responses, missing private and CD4 specificities.

The sample was whole blood. The TCR comes from an adult who was a healthcare worker with PCR-confirmed SARS-CoV-2 infection or an uninfected control (not recorded which). The chain couples TRBV6-6 to TRBJ1-3; 10 bases fit TRBD1. In DNA form, the CDR3 reads TGTGCCAGCAGACCCGGGACAGGGGCCGGAAACACCATATATTTT. This gives the protein CASRPGTGAGNTIYF.